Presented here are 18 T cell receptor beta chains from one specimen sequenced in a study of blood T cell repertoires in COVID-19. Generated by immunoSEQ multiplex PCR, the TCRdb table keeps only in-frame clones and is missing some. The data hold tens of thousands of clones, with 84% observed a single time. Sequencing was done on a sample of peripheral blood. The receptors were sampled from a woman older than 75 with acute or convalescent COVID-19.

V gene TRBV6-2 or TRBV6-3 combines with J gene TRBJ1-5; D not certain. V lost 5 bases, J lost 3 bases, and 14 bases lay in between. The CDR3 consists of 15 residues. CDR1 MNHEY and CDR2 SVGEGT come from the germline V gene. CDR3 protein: CASSPGSLYNQPQHF. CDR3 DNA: TGTGCCAGCAGTCCCGGGTCTTTATACAATCAGCCCCAGCATTTT.

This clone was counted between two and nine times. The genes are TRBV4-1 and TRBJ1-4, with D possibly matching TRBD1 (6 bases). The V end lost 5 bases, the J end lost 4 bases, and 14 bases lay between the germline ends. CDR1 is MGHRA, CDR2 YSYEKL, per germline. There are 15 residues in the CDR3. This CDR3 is CASSTSGQSNEKLFF. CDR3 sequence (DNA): TGCGCCAGCAGCACCTCGGGACAAAGTAATGAAAAACTGTTTTTT.

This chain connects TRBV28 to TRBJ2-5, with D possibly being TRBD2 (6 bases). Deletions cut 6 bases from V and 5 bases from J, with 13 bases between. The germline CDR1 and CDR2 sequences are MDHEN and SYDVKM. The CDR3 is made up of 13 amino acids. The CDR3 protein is CASRGLPRETQYF. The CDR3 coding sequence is TGTGCCAGCAGGGGACTGCCGAGGGAGACCCAGTACTTC.

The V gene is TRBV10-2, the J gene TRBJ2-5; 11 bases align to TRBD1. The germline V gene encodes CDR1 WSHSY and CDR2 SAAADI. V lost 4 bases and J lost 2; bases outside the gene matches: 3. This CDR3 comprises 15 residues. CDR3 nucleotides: TGCGCCAGCAGTGGGGGACAGGGGGGGCAAGAGACCCAGTACTTC. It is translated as CASSGGQGGQETQYF.

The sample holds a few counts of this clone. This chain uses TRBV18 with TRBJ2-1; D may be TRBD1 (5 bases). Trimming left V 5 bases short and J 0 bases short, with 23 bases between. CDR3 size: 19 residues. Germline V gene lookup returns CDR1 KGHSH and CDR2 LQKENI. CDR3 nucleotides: TGTGCCAGCTCATCGGCTAAGAACAGGATTATAAGCTCCTACAATGAGCAGTTCTTC. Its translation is CASSSAKNRIISSYNEQFF.

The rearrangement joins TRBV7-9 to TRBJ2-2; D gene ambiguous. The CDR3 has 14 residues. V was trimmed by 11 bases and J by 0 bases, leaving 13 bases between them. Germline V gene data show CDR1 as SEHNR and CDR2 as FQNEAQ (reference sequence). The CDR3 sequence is CAVSGDTNTGELFF. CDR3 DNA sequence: TGTGCCGTGTCCGGCGACACGAACACCGGGGAGCTGTTTTTT.

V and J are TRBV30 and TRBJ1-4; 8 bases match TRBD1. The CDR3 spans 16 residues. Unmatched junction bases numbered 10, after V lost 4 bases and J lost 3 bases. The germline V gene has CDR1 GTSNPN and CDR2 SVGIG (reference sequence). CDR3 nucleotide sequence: TGTGCCTGGAAGGCCGCAGGGGGCGTATCTAATGAAAAACTGTTTTTT. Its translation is CAWKAAGGVSNEKLFF.

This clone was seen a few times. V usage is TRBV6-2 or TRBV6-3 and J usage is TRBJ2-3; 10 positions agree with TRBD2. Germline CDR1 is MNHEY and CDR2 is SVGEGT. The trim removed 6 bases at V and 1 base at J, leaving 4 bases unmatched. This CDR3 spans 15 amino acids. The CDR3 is CASSLLAGRTDTQYF. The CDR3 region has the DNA TGTGCCAGCAGCCTACTAGCGGGGCGCACAGATACGCAGTATTTT.

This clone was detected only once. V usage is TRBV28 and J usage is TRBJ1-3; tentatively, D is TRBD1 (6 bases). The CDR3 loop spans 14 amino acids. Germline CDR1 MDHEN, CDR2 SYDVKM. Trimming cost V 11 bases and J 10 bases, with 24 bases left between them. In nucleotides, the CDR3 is TGTGCCGGCCCAGGGGAAGGGAGGGCTGGGACCATATATTTT. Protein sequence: CAGPGEGRAGTIYF.

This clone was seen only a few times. In DNA, the CDR3 is TGTGCCAGCACCTTGACGGGGGAGTTCCTCTTCGGAAACACCATATATTTT. It yields the protein CASTLTGEFLFGNTIYF. The rearrangement links TRBV28 to TRBJ1-3, with TRBD1 as a possible D gene (5 bases). The V and J ends lost 7 bases and 4 bases respectively, with 23 bases between them. CDR3 length: 17 residues. Looked up from germline, CDR1 is MDHEN and CDR2 is SYDVKM.

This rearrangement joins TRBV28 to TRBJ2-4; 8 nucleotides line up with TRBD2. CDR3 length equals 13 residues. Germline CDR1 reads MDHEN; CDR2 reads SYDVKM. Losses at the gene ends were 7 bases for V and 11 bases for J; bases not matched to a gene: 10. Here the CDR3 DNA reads TGTGCCAGCAATGGCGGGGGGTTAGTAGTTCAGTACTTC. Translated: CASNGGGLVVQYF.

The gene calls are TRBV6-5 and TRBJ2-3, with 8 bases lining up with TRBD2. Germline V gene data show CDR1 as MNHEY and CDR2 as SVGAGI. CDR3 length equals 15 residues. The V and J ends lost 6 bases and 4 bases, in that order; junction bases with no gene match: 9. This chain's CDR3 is CASRQSGGRADTQYF. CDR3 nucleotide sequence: TGTGCCAGCAGGCAGTCGGGGGGGCGGGCAGATACGCAGTATTTT.

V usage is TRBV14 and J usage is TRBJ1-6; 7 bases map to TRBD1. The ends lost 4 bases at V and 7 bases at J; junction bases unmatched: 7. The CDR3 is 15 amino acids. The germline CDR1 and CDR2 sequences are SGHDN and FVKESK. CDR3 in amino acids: CASSLRDSKNSPLHF. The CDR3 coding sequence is TGTGCCAGCAGCCTCCGGGACAGCAAGAATTCACCCCTCCACTTT.

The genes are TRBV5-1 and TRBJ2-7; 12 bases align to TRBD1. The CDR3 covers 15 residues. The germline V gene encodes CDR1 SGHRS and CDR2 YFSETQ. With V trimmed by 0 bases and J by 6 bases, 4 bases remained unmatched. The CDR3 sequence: CASSLAGTGGSEQYF. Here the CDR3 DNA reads TGCGCCAGCAGCTTGGCCGGGACAGGGGGCTCCGAGCAGTACTTC.

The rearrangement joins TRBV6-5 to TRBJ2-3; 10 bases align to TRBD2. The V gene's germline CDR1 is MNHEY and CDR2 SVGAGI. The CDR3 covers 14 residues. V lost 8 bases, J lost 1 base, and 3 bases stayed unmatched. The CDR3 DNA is TGTGCCAGCGGACTAGCGGCAGGCACAGATACGCAGTATTTT. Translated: CASGLAAGTDTQYF.

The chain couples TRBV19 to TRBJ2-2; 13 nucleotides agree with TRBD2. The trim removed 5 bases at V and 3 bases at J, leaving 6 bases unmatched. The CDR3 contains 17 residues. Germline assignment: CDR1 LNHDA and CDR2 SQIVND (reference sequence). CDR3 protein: CASSPTSGGSYTGELFF. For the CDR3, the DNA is TGTGCCAGTAGTCCGACTAGCGGGGGGTCATACACCGGGGAGCTGTTTTTT.

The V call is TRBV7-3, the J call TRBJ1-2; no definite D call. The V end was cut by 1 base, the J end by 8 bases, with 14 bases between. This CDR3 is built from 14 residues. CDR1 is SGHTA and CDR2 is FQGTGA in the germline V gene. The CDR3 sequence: CASSLILLPRGYTF. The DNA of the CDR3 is TGTGCCAGCAGCTTAATTCTCCTGCCGCGGGGCTACACCTTC.

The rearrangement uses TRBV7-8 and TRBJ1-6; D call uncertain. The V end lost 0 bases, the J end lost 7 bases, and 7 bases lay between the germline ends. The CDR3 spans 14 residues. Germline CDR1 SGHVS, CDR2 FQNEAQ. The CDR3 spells CASSLAAGNSPLHF. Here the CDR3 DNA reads TGTGCCAGCAGCTTAGCGGCGGGGAATTCACCCCTCCACTTT.